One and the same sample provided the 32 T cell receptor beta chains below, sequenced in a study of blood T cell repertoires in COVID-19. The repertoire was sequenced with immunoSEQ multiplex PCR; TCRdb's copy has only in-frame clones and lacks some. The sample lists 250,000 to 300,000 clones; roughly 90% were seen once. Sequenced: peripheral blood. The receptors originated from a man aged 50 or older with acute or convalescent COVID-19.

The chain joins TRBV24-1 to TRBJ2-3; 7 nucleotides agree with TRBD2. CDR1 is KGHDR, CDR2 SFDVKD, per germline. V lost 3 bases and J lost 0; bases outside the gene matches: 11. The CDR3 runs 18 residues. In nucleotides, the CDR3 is TGTGCCACCAGTGATCCACCCCAGCGGGGAAAAAGCACAGATACGCAGTATTTT. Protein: CATSDPPQRGKSTDTQYF.

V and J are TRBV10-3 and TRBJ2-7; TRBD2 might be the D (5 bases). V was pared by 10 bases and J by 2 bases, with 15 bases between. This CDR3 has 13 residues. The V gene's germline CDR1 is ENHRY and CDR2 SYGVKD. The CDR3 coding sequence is TGTGCCACCTCCGGGGTCGGCGCCTACGAGCAGTACTTC. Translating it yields CATSGVGAYEQYF.

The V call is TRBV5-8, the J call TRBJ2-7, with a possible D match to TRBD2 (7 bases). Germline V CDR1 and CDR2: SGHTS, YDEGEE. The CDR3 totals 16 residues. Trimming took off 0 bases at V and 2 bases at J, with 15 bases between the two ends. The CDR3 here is CASSLAGGQRTYEQYF. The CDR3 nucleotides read TGTGCCAGCAGCTTGGCCGGGGGGCAGCGTACCTACGAGCAGTACTTC.

In DNA form, the CDR3 reads TGTGCCAGCTCAAGAATCCAGGGGGATAATTCACCCCTCCACTTT. Encoded protein: CASSRIQGDNSPLHF. This rearrangement joins TRBV18 to TRBJ1-6; TRBD1 matches at 7 bases. V dropped 5 bases and J dropped 5; count of bases not matched to a gene: 6. Germline V lookup: CDR1 KGHSH, CDR2 LQKENI. There are 15 residues in the CDR3.

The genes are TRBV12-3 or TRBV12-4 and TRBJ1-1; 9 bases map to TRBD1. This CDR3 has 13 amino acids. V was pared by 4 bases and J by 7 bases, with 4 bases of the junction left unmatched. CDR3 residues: CASSSPGQGEAFF. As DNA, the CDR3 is TGTGCCAGCAGTTCCCCGGGACAGGGTGAAGCTTTCTTT.

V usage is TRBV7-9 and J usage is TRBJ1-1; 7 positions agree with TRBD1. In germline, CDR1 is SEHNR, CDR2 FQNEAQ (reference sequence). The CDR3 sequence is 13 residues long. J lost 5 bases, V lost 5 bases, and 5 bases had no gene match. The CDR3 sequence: CASSAQGGTEAFF. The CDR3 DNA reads TGTGCCAGCAGCGCGCAGGGGGGTACTGAAGCTTTCTTT.

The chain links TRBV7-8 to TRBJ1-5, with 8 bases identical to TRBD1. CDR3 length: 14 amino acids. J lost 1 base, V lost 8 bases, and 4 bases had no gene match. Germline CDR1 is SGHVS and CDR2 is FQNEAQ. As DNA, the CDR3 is TGTGCCAGCCGGACAGGGCTCAGCAATCAGCCCCAGCATTTT. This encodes CASRTGLSNQPQHF.

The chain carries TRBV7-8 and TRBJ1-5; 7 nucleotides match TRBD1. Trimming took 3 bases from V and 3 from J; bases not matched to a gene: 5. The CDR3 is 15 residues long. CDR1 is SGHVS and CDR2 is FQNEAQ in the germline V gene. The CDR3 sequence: CASSFGQANNQPQHF. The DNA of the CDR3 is TGTGCCAGCAGCTTTGGACAGGCGAACAATCAGCCCCAGCATTTT.

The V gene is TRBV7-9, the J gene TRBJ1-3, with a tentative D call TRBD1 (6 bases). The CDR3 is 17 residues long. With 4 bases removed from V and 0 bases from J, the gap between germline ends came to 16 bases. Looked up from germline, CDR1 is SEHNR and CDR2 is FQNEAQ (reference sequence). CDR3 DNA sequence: TGTGCCAGCAGCTCGACAACAGGGTCACACTCTGGAAACACCATATATTTT. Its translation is CASSSTTGSHSGNTIYF.

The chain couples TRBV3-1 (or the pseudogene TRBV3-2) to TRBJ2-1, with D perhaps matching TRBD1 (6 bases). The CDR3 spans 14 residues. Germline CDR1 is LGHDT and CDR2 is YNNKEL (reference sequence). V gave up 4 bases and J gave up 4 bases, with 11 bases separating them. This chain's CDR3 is CASSLSRGYNEQFF. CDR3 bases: TGTGCCAGCAGCCTCTCAAGGGGGTACAATGAGCAGTTCTTC.

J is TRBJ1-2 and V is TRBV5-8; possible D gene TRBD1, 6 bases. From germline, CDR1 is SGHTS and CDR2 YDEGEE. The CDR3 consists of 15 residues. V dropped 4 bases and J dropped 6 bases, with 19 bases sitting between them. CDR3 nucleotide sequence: TGTGCCAGCAGCCGTATAACACAGGGTAGTGATGGCTACACCTTC. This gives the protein CASSRITQGSDGYTF.

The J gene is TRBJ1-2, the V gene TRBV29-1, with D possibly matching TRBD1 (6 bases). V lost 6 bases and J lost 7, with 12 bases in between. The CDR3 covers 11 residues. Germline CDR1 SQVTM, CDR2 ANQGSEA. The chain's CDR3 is CSVGNRAGYTF. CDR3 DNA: TGCAGCGTCGGAAACAGGGCTGGCTACACCTTC. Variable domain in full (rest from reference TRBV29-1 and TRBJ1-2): SAVISQKPSRDICQRGTSLTIQCQVDSQVTMMFWYRQQPGQSLTLIATANQGSEATYESGFVIDKFPISRPNLTFSTLTVSNMSPEDSSIYLCSVGNRAGYTFGSGTRLTVV.

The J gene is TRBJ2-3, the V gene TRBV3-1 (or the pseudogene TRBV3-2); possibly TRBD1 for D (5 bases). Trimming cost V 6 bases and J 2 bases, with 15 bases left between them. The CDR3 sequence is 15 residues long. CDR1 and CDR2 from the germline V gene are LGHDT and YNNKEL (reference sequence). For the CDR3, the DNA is TGTGCCAGCAGTGCCACCCTTGGGGCCACAGATACGCAGTATTTT. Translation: CASSATLGATDTQYF.

CDR3 residues: CAWSDQGYGYTF. In DNA, the CDR3 is TGTGCCTGGAGTGATCAGGGCTATGGCTACACCTTC. This sequence joins TRBV30 and TRBJ1-2; D is perhaps TRBD1 (5 bases). Germline V gives CDR1 GTSNPN, CDR2 SVGIG (reference sequence). The CDR3 is made up of 12 amino acids. V was trimmed by 1 base and J by 4 bases, leaving 7 bases between them. The entire variable domain, with the rest obtained from reference TRBV30 and TRBJ1-2, is as follows: SQTIHQWPATLVQPVGSPLSLECTVEGTSNPNLYWYRQAAGRGLQLLFYSVGIGQISSEVPQNLSASRPQDRQFILSSKKLLLSDSGFYLCAWSDQGYGYTFGSGTRLTVV.

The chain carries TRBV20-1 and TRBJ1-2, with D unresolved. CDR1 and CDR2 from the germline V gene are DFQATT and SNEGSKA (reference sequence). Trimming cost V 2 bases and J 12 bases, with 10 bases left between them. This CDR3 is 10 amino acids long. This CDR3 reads CSARSGSHTF. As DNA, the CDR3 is TGCAGTGCTAGATCGGGGTCCCACACCTTC.

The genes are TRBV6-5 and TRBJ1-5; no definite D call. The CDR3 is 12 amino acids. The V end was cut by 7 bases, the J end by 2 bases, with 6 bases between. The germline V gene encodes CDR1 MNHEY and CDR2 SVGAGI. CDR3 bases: TGTGCCAGCAATACACGCAATCAGCCCCAGCATTTT. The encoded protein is CASNTRNQPQHF.

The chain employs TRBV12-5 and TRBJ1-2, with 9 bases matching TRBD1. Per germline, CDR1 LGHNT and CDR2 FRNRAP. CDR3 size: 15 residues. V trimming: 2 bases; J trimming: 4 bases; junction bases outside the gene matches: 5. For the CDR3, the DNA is TGTGCTAGTGGTTTGTCGGGACAGGGAATCTATGGCTACACCTTC. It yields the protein CASGLSGQGIYGYTF.

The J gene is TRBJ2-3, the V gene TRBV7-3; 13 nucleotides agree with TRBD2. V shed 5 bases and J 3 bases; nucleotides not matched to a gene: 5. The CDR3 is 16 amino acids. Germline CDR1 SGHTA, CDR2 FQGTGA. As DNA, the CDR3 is TGTGCCAGCAGCCCGAGACTAGCGGGGGGAACAGATACGCAGTATTTT. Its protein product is CASSPRLAGGTDTQYF.

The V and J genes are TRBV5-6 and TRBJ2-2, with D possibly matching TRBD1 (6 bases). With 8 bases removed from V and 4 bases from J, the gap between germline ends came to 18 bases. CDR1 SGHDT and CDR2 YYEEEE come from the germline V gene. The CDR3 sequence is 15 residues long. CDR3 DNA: TGTGCCAGTACGGACAGTCTTGCTGGCACCGGGGAGCTGTTTTTT. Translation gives CASTDSLAGTGELFF.

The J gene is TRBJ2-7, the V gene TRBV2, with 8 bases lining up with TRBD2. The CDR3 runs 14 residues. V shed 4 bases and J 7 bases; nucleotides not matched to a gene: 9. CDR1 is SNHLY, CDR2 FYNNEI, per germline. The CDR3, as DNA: TGTGCCAGCAGTGTGAGACCCCGGGAGGGAGAGCAGTACTTC. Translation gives CASSVRPREGEQYF.

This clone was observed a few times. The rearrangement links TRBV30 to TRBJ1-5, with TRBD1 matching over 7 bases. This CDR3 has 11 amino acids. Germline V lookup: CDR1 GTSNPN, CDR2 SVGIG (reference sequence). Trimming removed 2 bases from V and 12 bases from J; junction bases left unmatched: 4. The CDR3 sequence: CAWSTGQIQHF. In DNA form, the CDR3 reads TGTGCCTGGAGTACGGGACAGATCCAGCATTTT.

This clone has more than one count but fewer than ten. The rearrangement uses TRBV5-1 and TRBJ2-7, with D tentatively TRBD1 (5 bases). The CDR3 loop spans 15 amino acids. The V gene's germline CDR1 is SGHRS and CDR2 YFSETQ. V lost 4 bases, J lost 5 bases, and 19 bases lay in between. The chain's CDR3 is CASSTWTAQDNEQYF. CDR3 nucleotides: TGCGCCAGCAGCACCTGGACCGCCCAGGACAACGAGCAGTACTTC.

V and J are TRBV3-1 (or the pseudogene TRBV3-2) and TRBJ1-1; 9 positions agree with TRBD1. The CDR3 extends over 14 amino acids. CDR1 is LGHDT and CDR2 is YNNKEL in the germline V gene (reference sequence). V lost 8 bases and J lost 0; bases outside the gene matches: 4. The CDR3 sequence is CASQTGGLNTEAFF. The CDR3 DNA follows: TGTGCCAGCCAAACAGGGGGCTTGAACACTGAAGCTTTCTTT.

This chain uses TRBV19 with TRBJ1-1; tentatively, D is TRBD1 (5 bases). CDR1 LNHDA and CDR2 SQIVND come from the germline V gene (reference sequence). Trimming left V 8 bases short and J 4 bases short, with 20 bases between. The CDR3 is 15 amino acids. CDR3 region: CASHLNGWGLTEAFF. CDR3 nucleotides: TGTGCCAGTCATCTAAACGGATGGGGACTCACTGAAGCTTTCTTT.

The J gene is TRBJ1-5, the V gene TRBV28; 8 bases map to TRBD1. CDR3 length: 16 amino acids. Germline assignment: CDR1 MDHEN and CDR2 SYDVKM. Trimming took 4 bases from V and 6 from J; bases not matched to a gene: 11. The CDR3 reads CASSSPRTGRPQPQHF. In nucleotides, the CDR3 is TGTGCCAGCAGTTCCCCTCGGACAGGGCGTCCTCAGCCCCAGCATTTT.

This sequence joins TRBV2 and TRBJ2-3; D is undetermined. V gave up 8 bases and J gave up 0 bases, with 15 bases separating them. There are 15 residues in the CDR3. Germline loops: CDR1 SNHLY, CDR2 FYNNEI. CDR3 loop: CASLQIYSSTDTQYF. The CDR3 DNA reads TGTGCCAGCTTACAGATATACTCTAGCACAGATACGCAGTATTTT.

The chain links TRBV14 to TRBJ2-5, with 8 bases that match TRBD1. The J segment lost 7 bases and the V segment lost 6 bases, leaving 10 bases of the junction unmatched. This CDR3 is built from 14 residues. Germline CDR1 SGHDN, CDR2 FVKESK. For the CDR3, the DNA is TGTGCCAGCAGGGACAGGGCCCGAGCGGGGACCCAGTACTTC. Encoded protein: CASRDRARAGTQYF. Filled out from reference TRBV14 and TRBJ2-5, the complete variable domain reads EAGVTQFPSHSVIEKGQTVTLRCDPISGHDNLYWYRRVMGKEIKFLLHFVKESKQDESGMPNNRFLAERTGGTYSTLKVQPAELEDSGVYFCASRDRARAGTQYFGPGTRLLVL.

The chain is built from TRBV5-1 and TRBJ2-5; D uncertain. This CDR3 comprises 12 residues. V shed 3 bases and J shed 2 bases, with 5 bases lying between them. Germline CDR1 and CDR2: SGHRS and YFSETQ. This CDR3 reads CASSSGQETQYF. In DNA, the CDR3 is TGCGCCAGCAGCTCAGGTCAAGAGACCCAGTACTTC.

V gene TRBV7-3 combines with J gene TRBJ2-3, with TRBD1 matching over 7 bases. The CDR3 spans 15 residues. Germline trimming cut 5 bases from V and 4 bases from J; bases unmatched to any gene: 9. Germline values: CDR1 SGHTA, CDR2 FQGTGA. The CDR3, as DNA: TGTGCCAGCAGCCCCGGAAGGGGGCGAGCAGATACGCAGTATTTT. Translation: CASSPGRGRADTQYF.

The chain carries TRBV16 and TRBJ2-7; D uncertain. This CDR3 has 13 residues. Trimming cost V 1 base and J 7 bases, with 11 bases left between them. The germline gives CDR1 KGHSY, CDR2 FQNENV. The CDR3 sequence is CASSQLVTREQYF. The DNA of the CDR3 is TGTGCCAGCAGCCAATTGGTGACACGGGAGCAGTACTTC.

The CDR3 nucleotides read TGTGCCAGCAGCCCCCCCGGGGTTAGTGGGGCCAACGTCCTGACTTTC. This codes for CASSPPGVSGANVLTF. V and J are TRBV5-4 and TRBJ2-6, with TRBD2 as a possible D gene (5 bases). Trimming left V 4 bases short and J 3 bases short, with 14 bases between. The CDR3 extends over 16 amino acids. CDR1 is SGHNT and CDR2 is YYREEE in the germline V gene (reference sequence).

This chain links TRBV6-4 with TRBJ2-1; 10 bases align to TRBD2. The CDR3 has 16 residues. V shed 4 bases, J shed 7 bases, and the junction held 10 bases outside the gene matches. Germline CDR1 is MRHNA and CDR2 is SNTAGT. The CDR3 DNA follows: TGTGCCAGCAGTGCCCGCGAAGCGGGGGGGCATAATGAGCAGTTCTTC. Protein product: CASSAREAGGHNEQFF.